This T cell receptor beta chain was sequenced for a study of regulatory T cells in long-lasting Graves disease (dated by TCRdb to about 2021). Regarding the study in general: In the newly diagnosed Graves' disease group, patients had been taking antithyroid drugs for less than 3 months. Patients with persistent Graves' disease were compared with patients with newly diagnosed Graves' disease using TCR sequencing and RNA sequencing of peripheral blood. The study was conducted in China and was registered as a clinical trial. TCR sequencing covered 13 persistent and 20 newly diagnosed Graves' disease patients, some 35 samples in total.

The library was generated by multiplex PCR. Sequencing took place on an Illumina HiSeq 4000. TCR beta libraries were built with iRepertoire HTBI primers and Arm-PCR amplification of CDR3 regions. Gel purification was performed on PCR products prior to sequencing. The paper's processing steps were these. Gene usage analysis of CDR3 amino acid clonotypes used the roughly 60 TRBV and more than 13 TRBJ segments found across samples. COPE and FqMerger were used to merge filtered high-quality paired reads into contigs. BLAST was used to align contigs to IMGT TRBV, TRBD and TRBJ reference genes, and CDR3 was defined according to IMGT. Any clonotype with a frequency above 0.1% was counted as a highly expanded clone. Shannon entropy served as the measure of repertoire diversity, while the Gini coefficient captured V-J evenness. A clonotype found in more than one individual was treated as public. The raw public data were reprocessed by TCRdb itself: fastp quality trimming at Q25, MiXCR clonotype calling, in-frame beta chains only. For every CDR3 protein sequence, its rows merge into one entry that carries the most common genes and DNA. The V and J calls shown here were made by TCRdb, not taken from the authors' results. Within this sample are around 480,000 distinct CDR3 sequences, with about 16% of them counted one time only. The top ten clones comprise approximately 25% of the sample.

The time point label of this sample denotes: newly diagnosed GD, antithyroid drugs for less than 3 months. For both TCR sequencing and RNA sequencing, RNA was extracted from PBMCs using TRIzol. The diagnosis of Graves' disease followed American Thyroid Association guidelines. Recruitment of patients was carried out at an endocrinology department in Xi'an, China. Each patient gave around 9 milliliters of peripheral blood, collected in an EDTA anticoagulant tube. Ficoll Paque Plus density gradient separation was used to isolate PBMCs, and no additional T cell sorting was done. An Agilent 2100 Bioanalyzer and agarose gel were used to assess RNA quality, and a NanoDrop 2000 was used to measure RNA concentration. What the study reported, not specific to this receptor: Persistent disease showed preferential use of TRBV28, TRBJ1-2 and TRBJ2-5, whereas newly diagnosed disease favored TRBV20-1 and TRBJ2-1. The small sample size was acknowledged by the authors as a limitation that may reduce accuracy. Peripheral blood alone was examined, since thyroid tissue, which constituted the primary lesion, could not be accessed. Only the TCR beta chain was sequenced and analyzed. Compared with newly diagnosed patients, patients with persistent Graves' disease had lower TCR Shannon entropy and fewer highly expanded clones, which suggests clonal expansion. Persistent patients shared more public clonotypes among themselves (around 3,000) than newly diagnosed patients did (about 1,000).

From the germline V gene, CDR1 is MDHEN and CDR2 is SYDVKM. The junction carries 10 bases between V and J, which are trimmed by 6 bases and 1 base respectively. The CDR3, cysteine through phenylalanine, is 14 amino acids long. Solely the CDR3 DNA is kept, with 42 bases framed from the first base. This clonotype was detected many times. The target of this receptor is not known. The input lacks base qualities; no much larger clone sits a single base away. In addition, the sample was reused for a study of T cells in Graves' hyperthyroidism and ophthalmopathy. The second study also describes: Stable Graves' hyperthyroidism was defined as the absence of progression to ophthalmopathy over 18 months of follow-up. Hyperthyroidism patients were newly diagnosed, had a disease duration of under 2 months, and were aged 18 to 65 years. Patients with uncontrolled infections, other autoimmune diseases, pregnancy or lactation were excluded. Clinical symptoms, serum thyroxine and TRAb, thyroid ultrasound, and orbital computed tomography formed the basis for the diagnoses. The first round of RT-PCR for the TCR CDR3 was performed with the HTBI primer set and the Qiagen OneStep RT-PCR kit. Most expanded thyroid clonotypes (frequency above 0.001) were also detected in blood, a finding suggesting that blood repertoires may reflect thyroid immune responses. In cross-validation, a model built on a 13 V-J signature told ophthalmopathy apart from stable hyperthyroidism with 85% to 90% sensitivity and roughly 81% specificity, and in testing the same model reached 80%/75%. In validation, the model predicted progression to ophthalmopathy with 65% to 71% sensitivity and approximately 78% specificity, a median of roughly seven months before onset. TCR V-J signatures able to tell the groups apart were searched for in a discovery cohort of more than 90 patients, of whom more than 40 had Graves' ophthalmopathy and 55 to 65 had stable Graves' hyperthyroidism. Prospective prediction of ophthalmopathy was tested in an independent validation cohort of 18 to 20 hyperthyroidism patients and 15 to 17 patients who later progressed to ophthalmopathy. The roughly 99 discovery patients were divided at random into training and test sets in a 7:3 ratio. In several Graves' hyperthyroidism patients, the study also compared T-cell repertoires from thyroid tissue with T-cell repertoires from blood. Following sampling, methimazole starting at 30 mg daily was given to hyperthyroidism patients, and high-dose intravenous methylprednisolone was given to ophthalmopathy patients. The libraries were constructed in a second round of multiplex PCR and then size-selected and purified. Libraries were sequenced paired-end with 100 bp reads on an Illumina HiSeq2000. SOAPnuke was used to process the raw data, removing reads that contained adapters or uncalled bases, had a mean Phred below 15, or lacked an exact match to the constant primer or identifier. COPE v1.2.5 was used to merge the high-quality paired reads, and each unique nucleotide sequence was defined as a clonotype. MiTCR v1.1 was used to align clonotypes to the IMGT TRBV, TRBD and TRBJ reference segments. The analysis included only V-J combinations with a frequency above 0.0001, which together covered over 98% of the repertoires. A TCS score was defined as the ratio of F50 (clonal expansion) to E x V (chaos), with BLOSUM62-based TCRdist applied between CDR3 peptides within each V-J. Welch's t-statistics and random forest reduced roughly 530 V-J features to 10 to 15, which were used in a naive Bayes classifier (R e1071). No statistical method was used to set the sample size in advance, and investigators knew the group allocation. The paper reports TCR Vbeta CDR3 sequencing of fewer than 150 peripheral blood samples: under 45 ophthalmopathy, under 80 hyperthyroidism and around 17 progressor patients.

The chain employs TRBV28 and TRBJ1-5; no D gene can be assigned with confidence. The material sequenced was peripheral blood mononuclear cells (PBMCs), taken at new diagnosis, from a patient treated with antithyroid drugs. The TCR was taken from a middle-aged woman with Graves disease. Donor details come from another sample of the same person, matched by shared clones. CDR3 sequence: CASRTDGSNQPQHF. The DNA reads TGTGCCAGCAGGACGGACGGCAGCAATCAGCCCCAGCATTTT.